This entry lists 15 T cell receptor beta chains sequenced from one sample in a study of blood T cell repertoires in COVID-19. Data came from immunoSEQ multiplex PCR; TCRdb stores just in-frame clones and leaves some out. The sample contains 95,000 to 150,000 clones, around three quarters of which appear only once. The specimen sequenced was peripheral blood. These receptors all come from a man aged 35 to 55 with active or convalescent COVID-19.

This clone was observed a few times. The chain uses TRBV7-9 and TRBJ2-5; 9 bases are shared with TRBD1. The CDR3 spans 14 residues. Unmatched junction bases numbered 6, after V lost 5 bases and J lost 5 bases. Looked up from germline, CDR1 is SEHNR and CDR2 is FQNEAQ (reference sequence). The CDR3 DNA reads TGTGCCAGCAGCCTAACCACAGGGGGCGAGACCCAGTACTTC. Translated, it gives CASSLTTGGETQYF.

In this sample, this clone turned up a few times. V usage is TRBV11-3 and J usage is TRBJ1-6; D perhaps matches TRBD1 (5 bases). The CDR3 totals 18 residues. The V end was cut by 0 bases, the J end by 6 bases, with 18 bases between. Germline V gives CDR1 SGHNT, CDR2 YENEEA. CDR3 protein: CASSLDGWTTEGNSPLHF. CDR3 bases: TGTGCCAGCAGCTTAGATGGGTGGACAACGGAGGGTAATTCACCCCTCCACTTT.

This chain connects TRBV28 to TRBJ1-4, with D possibly being TRBD1 (6 bases). The V end was cut by 7 bases, the J end by 7 bases, with 19 bases between. There are 15 residues in the CDR3. Germline V gene data show CDR1 as MDHEN and CDR2 as SYDVKM. CDR3 DNA: TGTGCCAGCACTTTTGGGGGCAGCGGGGTTGAAAAACTGTTTTTT. Its protein product is CASTFGGSGVEKLFF.

The V and J genes are TRBV27 and TRBJ1-3; D call uncertain. CDR1 and CDR2 from the germline V gene are MNHEY and SMNVEV (reference sequence). Trimming took off 0 bases at V and 0 bases at J, with 6 bases between the two ends. This CDR3 region has 15 residues. CDR3 protein: CASSLSGSSGNTIYF. DNA for the CDR3: TGTGCCAGCAGTTTATCGGGCAGCTCTGGAAACACCATATATTTT.

This chain links TRBV30 with TRBJ1-3; no clear D. Trimming pared 0 bases from V and 4 bases from J, leaving 7 bases between. The CDR3 is 13 residues long. CDR1 is GTSNPN and CDR2 is SVGIG in the germline V gene (reference sequence). The CDR3 DNA sequence: TGTGCCTGGAGTGTACTAGGAGGAAACACCATATATTTT. It codes for CAWSVLGGNTIYF.

The chain carries TRBV30 and TRBJ2-1; TRBD2 matches at 8 bases. Per the germline V gene, CDR1 is GTSNPN and CDR2 is SVGIG (reference sequence). V lost 4 bases and J lost 9; bases outside the gene matches: 11. CDR3 length: 14 amino acids. CDR3 protein: CAWIPGTRRGEQFF. In DNA form, the CDR3 reads TGTGCCTGGATTCCCGGGACTAGAAGGGGTGAGCAGTTCTTC.

This chain uses TRBV9 with TRBJ1-2; no clear D. This CDR3 comprises 13 residues. Germline V gene sequence: CDR1 SGDLS, CDR2 YYNGEE. Deletions cut 3 bases from V and 8 bases from J, with 14 bases between. CDR3: CASSGTGLWGYTF. In DNA, the CDR3 is TGTGCCAGCAGCGGTACCGGGTTATGGGGCTACACCTTC.

This clone was observed a few times. The chain recombines TRBV15 with TRBJ1-2, with no clear D. Germline CDR1 LNHNV, CDR2 YYDKDF (reference sequence). The CDR3 covers 14 residues. V was clipped by 1 base and J by 0 bases, with 6 bases between them. The CDR3 DNA reads as TGTGCCACCAGCAGAGCCACACCTAACTATGGCTACACCTTC. Its translation: CATSRATPNYGYTF.

Only one count was recorded for this clone. The J gene is TRBJ2-4, the V gene TRBV6-5, with TRBD1 matching 7 bases. V dropped 8 bases and J dropped 9; count of bases not matched to a gene: 13. Germline CDR1 is MNHEY and CDR2 is SVGAGI. This CDR3 is built from 14 residues. The CDR3 reads CASSSMTGTGIQYF. The CDR3 coding sequence is TGTGCCAGCTCATCCATGACAGGGACCGGCATTCAGTACTTC.

In the case of this clone: Other DNA variants within this sample encode the same CDR3. The V call is TRBV7-8, the J call TRBJ1-1; TRBD1 might be the D (6 bases). The germline gives CDR1 SGHVS, CDR2 FQNEAQ. V lost 1 base and J lost 2, with 8 bases in between. This CDR3 spans 14 amino acids. The CDR3 DNA is TGTGCCAGCAGCTTAGGGACAGCCAACACTGAAGCTTTCTTT. Its translation: CASSLGTANTEAFF.

The V and J genes are TRBV10-3 and TRBJ2-2; TRBD2 is a possible D gene (6 bases). The CDR3 spans 17 residues. V was clipped by 0 bases and J by 1 base, with 12 bases between them. Per germline, CDR1 ENHRY and CDR2 SYGVKD. The CDR3 here is CAISESEAGWNTGELFF. The DNA for the CDR3 is TGTGCCATCAGTGAGTCGGAGGCGGGGTGGAACACCGGGGAGCTGTTTTTT.

The chain recombines TRBV6-6 with TRBJ2-3; maybe TRBD1 (6 bases). Germline values: CDR1 MNHNY, CDR2 SVGAGI (reference sequence). V was pared by 8 bases and J by 7 bases, with 13 bases between. This CDR3 comprises 12 residues. The CDR3 coding sequence is TGTGCCAGCGGACAGCCGTTAAATACGCAGTATTTT. Translating gives CASGQPLNTQYF.

The V and J genes are TRBV30 and TRBJ1-5; tentative D call: TRBD1 (5 bases). V lost 4 bases, J lost 4 bases, and 29 bases lay in between. Germline V gene lookup returns CDR1 GTSNPN and CDR2 SVGIG (reference sequence). The CDR3 runs 19 residues. The chain's CDR3 is CAWTPASGLTGVRNQPQHF. The CDR3 coding sequence is TGTGCCTGGACCCCGGCGTCAGGTCTGACGGGGGTGCGGAATCAGCCCCAGCATTTT.

This chain joins TRBV9 and TRBJ2-2; 8 positions agree with TRBD1. Germline V gene data show CDR1 as SGDLS and CDR2 as YYNGEE. This CDR3 region has 13 residues. V was pared by 10 bases and J by 5 bases, with 7 bases of the junction left unmatched. The CDR3 coding sequence is TGTGCCGGAGGACAGGGTGGTACCGGGGAGCTGTTTTTT. It specifies CAGGQGGTGELFF. Looking up the rest from reference TRBV9 and TRBJ2-2 gives the full variable domain: DSGVTQTPKHLITATGQRVTLRCSPRSGDLSVYWYQQSLDQGLQFLIQYYNGEERAKGNILERFSAQQFPDLHSELNLSSLELGDSALYFCAGGQGGTGELFFGEGSRLTVL.

CDR3 region: CASSQDQGRNGQPQHF. In DNA, the CDR3 is TGTGCCAGCAGCCAAGATCAGGGCAGAAACGGTCAGCCCCAGCATTTT. The chain links TRBV4-2 to TRBJ1-5; D is possibly TRBD1 (5 bases). Germline V gene sequence: CDR1 LGHNA, CDR2 YNFKEQ. Trimming left V 0 bases short and J 6 bases short, with 15 bases between. The CDR3 runs to 16 residues.